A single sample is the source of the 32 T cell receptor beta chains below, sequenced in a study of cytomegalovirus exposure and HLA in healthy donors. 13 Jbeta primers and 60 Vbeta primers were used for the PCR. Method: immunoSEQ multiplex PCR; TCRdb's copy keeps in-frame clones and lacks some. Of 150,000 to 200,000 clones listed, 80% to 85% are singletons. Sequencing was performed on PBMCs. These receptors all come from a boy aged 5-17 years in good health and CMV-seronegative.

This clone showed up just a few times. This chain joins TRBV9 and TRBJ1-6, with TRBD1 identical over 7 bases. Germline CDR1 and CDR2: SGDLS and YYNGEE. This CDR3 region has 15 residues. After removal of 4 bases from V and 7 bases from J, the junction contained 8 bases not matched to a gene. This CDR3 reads CASSTNPGGNSPLHF. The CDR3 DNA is TGTGCCAGCAGCACTAACCCAGGGGGGAATTCACCCCTCCACTTT.

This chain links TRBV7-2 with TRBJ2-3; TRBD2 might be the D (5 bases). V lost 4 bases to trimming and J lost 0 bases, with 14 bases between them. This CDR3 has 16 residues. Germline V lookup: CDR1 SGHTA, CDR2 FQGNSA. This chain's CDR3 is CASSSGVVSSTDTQYF. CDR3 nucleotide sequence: TGTGCCAGCAGCTCCGGGGTTGTTTCTAGCACAGATACGCAGTATTTT.

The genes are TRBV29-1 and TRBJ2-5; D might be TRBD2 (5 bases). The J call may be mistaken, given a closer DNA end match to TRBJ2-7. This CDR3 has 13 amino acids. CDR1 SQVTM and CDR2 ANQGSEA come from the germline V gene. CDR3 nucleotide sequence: TGCAGCACCATAGAGCGGAGCCCTTACGAGCAGTACTTC. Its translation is CSTIERSPYEQYF.

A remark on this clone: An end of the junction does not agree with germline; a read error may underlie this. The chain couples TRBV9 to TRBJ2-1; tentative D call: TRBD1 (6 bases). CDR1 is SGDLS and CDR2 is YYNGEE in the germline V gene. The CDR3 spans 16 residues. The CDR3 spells CASSVEGGGTGTPLIF. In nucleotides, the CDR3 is TGTGCCAGCAGCGTAGAAGGGGGTGGGACCGGGACCCCCTTAATCTTC.

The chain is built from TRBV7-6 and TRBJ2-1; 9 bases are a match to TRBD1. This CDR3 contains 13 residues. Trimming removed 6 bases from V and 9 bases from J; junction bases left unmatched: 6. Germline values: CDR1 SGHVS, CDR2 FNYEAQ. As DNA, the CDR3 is TGTGCCAGCAGATGGGGACAGGGAAGTGAGCAGTTCTTC. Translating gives CASRWGQGSEQFF.

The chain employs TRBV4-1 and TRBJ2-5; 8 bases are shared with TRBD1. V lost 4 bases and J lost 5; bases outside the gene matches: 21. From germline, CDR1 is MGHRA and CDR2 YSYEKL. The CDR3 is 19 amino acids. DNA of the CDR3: TGCGCCAGCAGCCCCTCCACGCCATGGACAGGGAGGACCAAGGAGACCCAGTACTTC. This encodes CASSPSTPWTGRTKETQYF.

The chain's CDR3 is CAWRTQGIGYRGTEAFF. As DNA, the CDR3 is TGTGCCTGGAGGACACAGGGCATTGGTTATAGGGGCACTGAAGCTTTCTTT. This sequence joins TRBV30 and TRBJ1-1; D is perhaps TRBD1 (6 bases). Trimming shortened V by 3 bases and J by 4 bases, and 24 bases separated the two germline ends. This CDR3 comprises 17 residues. Germline CDR1 is GTSNPN and CDR2 is SVGIG (reference sequence).

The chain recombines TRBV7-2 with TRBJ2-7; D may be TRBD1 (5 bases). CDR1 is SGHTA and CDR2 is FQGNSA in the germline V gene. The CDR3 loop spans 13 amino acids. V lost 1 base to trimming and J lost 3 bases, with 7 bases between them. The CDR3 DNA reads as TGTGCCAGCAGCTTAGGGGGCGGCTACGAGCAGTACTTC. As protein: CASSLGGGYEQYF.

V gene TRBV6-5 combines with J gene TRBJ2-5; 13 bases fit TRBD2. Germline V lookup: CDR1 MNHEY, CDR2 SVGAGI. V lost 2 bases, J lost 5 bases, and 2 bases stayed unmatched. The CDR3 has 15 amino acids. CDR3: CASSYMGLAGETQYF. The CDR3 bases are TGTGCCAGCAGTTACATGGGACTAGCGGGGGAGACCCAGTACTTC.

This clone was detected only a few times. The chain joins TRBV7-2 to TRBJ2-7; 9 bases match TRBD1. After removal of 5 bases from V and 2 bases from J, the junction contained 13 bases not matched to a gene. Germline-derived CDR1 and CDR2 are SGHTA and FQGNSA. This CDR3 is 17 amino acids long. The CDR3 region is CASSTLYRDRVPYEQYF. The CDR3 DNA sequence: TGTGCCAGCAGCACCCTCTACCGGGACAGGGTCCCCTACGAGCAGTACTTC.

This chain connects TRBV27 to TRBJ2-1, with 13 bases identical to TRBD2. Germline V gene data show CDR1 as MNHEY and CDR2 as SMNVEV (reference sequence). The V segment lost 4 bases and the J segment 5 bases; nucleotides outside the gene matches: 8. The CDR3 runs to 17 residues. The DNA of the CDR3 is TGTGCCAGCAGTTCGAAACTAGCGGGAGGGTTAGACAATGAGCAGTTCTTC. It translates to CASSSKLAGGLDNEQFF.

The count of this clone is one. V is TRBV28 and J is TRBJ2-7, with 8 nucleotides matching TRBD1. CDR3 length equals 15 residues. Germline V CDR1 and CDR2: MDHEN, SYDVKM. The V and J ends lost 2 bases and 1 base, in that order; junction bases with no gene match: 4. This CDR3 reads CASSLRGQGSYEQYF. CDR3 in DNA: TGTGCCAGCAGTTTAAGAGGACAGGGTTCCTACGAGCAGTACTTC.

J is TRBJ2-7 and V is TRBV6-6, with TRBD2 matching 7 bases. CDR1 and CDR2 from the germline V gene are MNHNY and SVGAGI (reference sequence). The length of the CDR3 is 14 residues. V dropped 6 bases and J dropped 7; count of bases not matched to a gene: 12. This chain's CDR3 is CASSSGGGWREQYF. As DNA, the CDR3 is TGTGCCAGCAGCTCGGGGGGAGGGTGGCGGGAGCAGTACTTC.

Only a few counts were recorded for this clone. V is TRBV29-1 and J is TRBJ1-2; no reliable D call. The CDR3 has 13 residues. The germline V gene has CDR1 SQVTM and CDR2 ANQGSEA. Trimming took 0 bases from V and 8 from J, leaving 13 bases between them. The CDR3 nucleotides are TGCAGCGTTGAAGATCCTATTACTCCGGGCTACACCTTC. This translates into CSVEDPITPGYTF.

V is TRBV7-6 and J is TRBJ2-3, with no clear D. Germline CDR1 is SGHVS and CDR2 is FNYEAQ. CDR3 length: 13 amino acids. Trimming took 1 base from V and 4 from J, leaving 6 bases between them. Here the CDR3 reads CASSLGLPDTQYF. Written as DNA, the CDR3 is TGTGCCAGCAGCTTAGGGCTGCCAGATACGCAGTATTTT.

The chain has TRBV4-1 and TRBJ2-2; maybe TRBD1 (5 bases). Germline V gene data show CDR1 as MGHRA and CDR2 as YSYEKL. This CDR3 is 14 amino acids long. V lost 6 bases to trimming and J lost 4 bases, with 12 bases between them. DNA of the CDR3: TGCGCCAGCAGTCTACAGGATTCCACCGGGGAGCTGTTTTTT. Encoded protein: CASSLQDSTGELFF.

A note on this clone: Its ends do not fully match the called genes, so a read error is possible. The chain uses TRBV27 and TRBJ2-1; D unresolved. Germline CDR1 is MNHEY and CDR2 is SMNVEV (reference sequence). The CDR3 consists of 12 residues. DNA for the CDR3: TGTGCCAGCAGTTTTTTCAGAGAGGATAAGATCTTC. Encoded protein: CASSFFREDKIF.

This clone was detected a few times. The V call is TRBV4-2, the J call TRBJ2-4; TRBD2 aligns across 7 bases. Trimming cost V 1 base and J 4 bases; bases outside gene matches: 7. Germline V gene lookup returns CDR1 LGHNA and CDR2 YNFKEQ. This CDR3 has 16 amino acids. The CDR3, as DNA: TGTGCCAGCAGCCAAGGTAGAGGGAGGGAGAAAAACATTCAGTACTTC. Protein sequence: CASSQGRGREKNIQYF.

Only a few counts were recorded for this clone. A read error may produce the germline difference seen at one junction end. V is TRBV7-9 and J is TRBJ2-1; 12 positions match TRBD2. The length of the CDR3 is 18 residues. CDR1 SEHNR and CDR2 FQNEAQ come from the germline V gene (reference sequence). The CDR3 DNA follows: TGTTCCAGCAGCTTGCCTCCCAGACTAGCGGGGGTTGGGAATGAGCAGTTCTTC. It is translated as CSSSLPPRLAGVGNEQFF.

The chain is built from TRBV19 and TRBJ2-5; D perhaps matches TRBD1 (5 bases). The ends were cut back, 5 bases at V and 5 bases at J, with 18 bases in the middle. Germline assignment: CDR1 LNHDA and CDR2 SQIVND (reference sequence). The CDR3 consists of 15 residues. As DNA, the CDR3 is TGTGCCAGTAGTGGAGCCACAGGAGTCAGGGAGACCCAGTACTTC. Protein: CASSGATGVRETQYF.

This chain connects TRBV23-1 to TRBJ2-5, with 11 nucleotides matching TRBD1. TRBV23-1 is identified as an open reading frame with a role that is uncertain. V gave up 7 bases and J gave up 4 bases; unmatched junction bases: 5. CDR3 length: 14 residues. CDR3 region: CASIPDRGRETQYF. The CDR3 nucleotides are TGCGCCAGCATACCGGACAGGGGGCGAGAGACCCAGTACTTC.

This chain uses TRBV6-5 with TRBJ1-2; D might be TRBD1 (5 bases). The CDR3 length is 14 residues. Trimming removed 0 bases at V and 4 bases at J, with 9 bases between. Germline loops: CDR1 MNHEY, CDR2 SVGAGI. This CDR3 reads CASSYSQGGYGYTF. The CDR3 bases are TGTGCCAGCAGTTACTCCCAGGGAGGCTATGGCTACACCTTC.

CDR3 bases: TGTGCCAGCAGCCCCCTCCGGGAGACCCAGTACTTC. It specifies CASSPLRETQYF. The chain combines TRBV7-9 with TRBJ2-5; D not certain. Per germline, CDR1 SEHNR and CDR2 FQNEAQ (reference sequence). Trimming cost V 5 bases and J 5 bases, with 9 bases left between them. The CDR3 sequence is 12 residues long.

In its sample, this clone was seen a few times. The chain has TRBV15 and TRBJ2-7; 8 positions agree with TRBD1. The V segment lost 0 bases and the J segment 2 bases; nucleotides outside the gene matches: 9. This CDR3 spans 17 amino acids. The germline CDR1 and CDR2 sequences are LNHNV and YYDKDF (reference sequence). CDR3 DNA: TGTGCCACCAGCAGAGATCAGGTGACAGGGGCGACCTACGAGCAGTACTTC. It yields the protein CATSRDQVTGATYEQYF.

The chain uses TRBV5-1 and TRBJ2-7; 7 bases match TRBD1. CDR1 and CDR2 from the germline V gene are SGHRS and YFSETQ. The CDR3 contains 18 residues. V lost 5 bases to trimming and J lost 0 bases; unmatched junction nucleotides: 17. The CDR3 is CASSPRDSEFLSSYEQYF. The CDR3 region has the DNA TGCGCCAGCAGTCCTCGGGACAGCGAATTTCTTAGCTCCTACGAGCAGTACTTC. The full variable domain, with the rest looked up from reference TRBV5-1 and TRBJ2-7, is KAGVTQTPRYLIKTRGQQVTLSCSPISGHRSVSWYQQTPGQGLQFLFEYFSETQRNKGNFPGRFSGRQFSNSRSEMNVSTLELGDSALYLCASSPRDSEFLSSYEQYFGPGTRLTVT.

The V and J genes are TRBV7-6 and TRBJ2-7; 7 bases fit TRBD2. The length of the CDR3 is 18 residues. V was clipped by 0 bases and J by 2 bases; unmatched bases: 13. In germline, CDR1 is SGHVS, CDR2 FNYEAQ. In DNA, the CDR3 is TGTGCCAGCAGCTTAGCGCCCACCGCTAGCGGAACAACCTACGAGCAGTACTTC. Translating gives CASSLAPTASGTTYEQYF.

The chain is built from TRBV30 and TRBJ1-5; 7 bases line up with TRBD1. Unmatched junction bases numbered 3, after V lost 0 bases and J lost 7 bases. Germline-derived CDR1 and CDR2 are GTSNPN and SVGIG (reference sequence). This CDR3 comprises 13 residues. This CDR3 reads CAWSVGGSQPQHF. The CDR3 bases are TGTGCCTGGAGTGTAGGGGGCTCCCAGCCCCAGCATTTT.

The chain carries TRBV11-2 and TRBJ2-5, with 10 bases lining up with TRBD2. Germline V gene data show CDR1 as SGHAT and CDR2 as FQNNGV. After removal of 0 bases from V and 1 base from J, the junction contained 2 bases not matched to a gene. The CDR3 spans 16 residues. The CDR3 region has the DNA TGTGCCAGCAGCTTAGAACTAGCGGGGAGCCAAGAGACCCAGTACTTC. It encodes CASSLELAGSQETQYF.

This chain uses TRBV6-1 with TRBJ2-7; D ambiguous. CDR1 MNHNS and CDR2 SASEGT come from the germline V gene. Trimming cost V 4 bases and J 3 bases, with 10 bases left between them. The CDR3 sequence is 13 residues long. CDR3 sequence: CASSALPSYEQYF. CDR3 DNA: TGTGCCAGCAGTGCCCTACCTAGCTACGAGCAGTACTTC.

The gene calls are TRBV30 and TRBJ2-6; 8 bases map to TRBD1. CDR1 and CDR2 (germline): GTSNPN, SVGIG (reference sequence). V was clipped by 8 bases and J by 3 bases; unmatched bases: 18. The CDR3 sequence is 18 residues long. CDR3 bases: TGTGCCGGAGACAGAGGACAGGGCGGCCGGAGTGGGGCCAACGTCCTGACTTTC. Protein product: CAGDRGQGGRSGANVLTF.

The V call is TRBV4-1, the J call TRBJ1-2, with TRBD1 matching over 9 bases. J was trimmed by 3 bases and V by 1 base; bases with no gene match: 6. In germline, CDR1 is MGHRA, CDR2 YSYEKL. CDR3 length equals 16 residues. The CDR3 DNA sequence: TGCGCCAGCAGCCAAGCACAGGGGGCCGATGACTATGGCTACACCTTC. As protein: CASSQAQGADDYGYTF.

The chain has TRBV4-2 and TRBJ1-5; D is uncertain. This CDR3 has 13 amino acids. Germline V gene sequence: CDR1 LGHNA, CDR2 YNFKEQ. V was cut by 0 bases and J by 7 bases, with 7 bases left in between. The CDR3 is CASSQDIAQPQHF. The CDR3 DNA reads TGTGCCAGCAGCCAAGATATTGCGCAGCCCCAGCATTTT.